Shown below are 31 T cell receptor beta chains from a single sample sequenced in a study of regulatory T cells in long-lasting Graves disease. Investigators prepared the TCR beta libraries by applying iRepertoire HTBI primers and Arm-PCR of CDR3 regions. TCRdb analysed the multiplex PCR reads with MiXCR anew, one entry per CDR3 protein. The sample lists approximately 350,000 distinct CDR3 sequences, roughly 17% occurring once. Indicated time point: newly diagnosed GD, antithyroid drugs for less than 3 months. The TCR library was made from RNA that had been extracted from PBMCs in TRIzol. These data were also reused for a study on T cells in Graves' hyperthyroidism and ophthalmopathy.

The sequenced sample was peripheral blood mononuclear cells (PBMCs), obtained at new diagnosis, from a patient treated with antithyroid drugs. All receptors come from a man in his forties with Graves disease.

The J gene is TRBJ2-2, the V gene TRBV6-1; no reliable D call. Looked up from germline, CDR1 is MNHNS and CDR2 is SASEGT. This CDR3 is built from 12 residues. V gave up 10 bases and J gave up 5 bases, with 11 bases separating them. This CDR3 reads CATLWVTGELFF. In DNA, the CDR3 is TGTGCCACTTTATGGGTGACCGGGGAGCTGTTTTTT.

Many counts were recorded for this clonotype. This chain's CDR3 is CASSMDSYGYTF. CDR3 nucleotide sequence: TGTGCCAGCAGCATGGACAGCTATGGCTACACCTTC. V and J are TRBV7-9 and TRBJ1-2; tentative D call: TRBD1 (6 bases). The ends were cut back, 5 bases at V and 4 bases at J, with 8 bases in the middle. The germline CDR1 and CDR2 sequences are SEHNR and FQNEAQ (reference sequence). CDR3 length equals 12 residues.

A few counts support this clonotype. V usage is TRBV12-3 or TRBV12-4 and J usage is TRBJ1-1; the D gene is possibly TRBD1 (5 bases). Trimming pared 6 bases from V and 1 base from J, leaving 15 bases between. This CDR3 has 15 amino acids. The CDR3 loop is CASREIRVGNTEAFF. DNA of the CDR3: TGTGCCAGCAGGGAAATCAGGGTCGGGAACACTGAAGCTTTCTTT.

This chain uses TRBV20-1 with TRBJ2-7; D unresolved. Germline V gene lookup returns CDR1 DFQATT and CDR2 SNEGSKA (reference sequence). This CDR3 region has 14 residues. V was cut by 0 bases and J by 3 bases, with 12 bases left in between. CDR3 sequence reads: CSAREAVGFYEQYF. The CDR3 DNA follows: TGCAGTGCTAGAGAGGCAGTAGGTTTCTACGAGCAGTACTTC.

In its sample, this clonotype was seen a few times. This chain uses TRBV2 with TRBJ2-2; possibly TRBD2 for D (5 bases). The CDR3 runs to 14 residues. The germline V gene encodes CDR1 SNHLY and CDR2 FYNNEI. With 2 bases removed from V and 5 bases from J, the gap between germline ends came to 9 bases. The CDR3 DNA sequence: TGTGCCAGCAGTGAACTAGGAGGTACCGGGGAGCTGTTTTTT. It is translated as CASSELGGTGELFF.

This clonotype came up many times. The rearrangement joins TRBV28 to TRBJ1-1, with D possibly matching TRBD1 (5 bases). The J call is uncertain, as TRBJ2-3 better fits the DNA end. This CDR3 comprises 12 residues. Germline CDR1 reads MDHEN; CDR2 reads SYDVKM. The CDR3 coding sequence is TGTGCCAGCAGTGTCAATCCTCGGACACAGTATTTT. Its protein product is CASSVNPRTQYF.

This clonotype has at least ten counts. The chain links TRBV19 to TRBJ1-1; possibly TRBD1 for D (5 bases). V was shortened by 10 bases and J by 10 bases, with 22 bases between the two germline ends. Germline loops: CDR1 LNHDA, CDR2 SQIVND (reference sequence). The CDR3 has 13 residues. The CDR3 nucleotides read TGTGCCACCGGGAACCGGGACGCCACCCGAGCTTTCTTT. Translating gives CATGNRDATRAFF.

This clonotype was recorded many times. The chain has TRBV28 and TRBJ2-2, with D unresolved. The CDR3 extends over 14 amino acids. Per germline, CDR1 MDHEN and CDR2 SYDVKM. Deletions cut 9 bases from V and 5 bases from J, with 16 bases between. In DNA, the CDR3 is TGTGCCAGTTCCCGCACGCTACGAACCGGGGAGCTGTTTTTT. Translating gives CASSRTLRTGELFF.

This clonotype was picked up many times. The chain carries TRBV12-3 or TRBV12-4 and TRBJ2-5, with 8 bases identical to TRBD1. The CDR3 loop spans 15 amino acids. The J segment lost 5 bases and the V segment lost 2 bases, leaving 7 bases of the junction unmatched. In DNA form, the CDR3 reads TGTGCCAGCAGTTTATTACAGGGGGGCGGGGAGACCCAGTACTTC. It is translated as CASSLLQGGGETQYF.

The chain couples TRBV28 to TRBJ1-1; D is unresolved. There are 16 residues in the CDR3. Deletions cut 2 bases from V and 4 bases from J, with 17 bases between. In germline, CDR1 is MDHEN, CDR2 SYDVKM. CDR3 in amino acids: CASSLEGAVISTEAFF. For the CDR3, the DNA is TGTGCCAGCAGTTTAGAAGGTGCGGTAATCAGCACTGAAGCTTTCTTT.

This clonotype has ten or more counts. The V call is TRBV28, the J call TRBJ2-1, with TRBD1 identical over 8 bases. The CDR3 spans 14 residues. CDR1 and CDR2 (germline): MDHEN, SYDVKM. V lost 2 bases, J lost 6 bases, and 3 bases stayed unmatched. The CDR3 is CASSLQGAINEQFF. The CDR3 DNA follows: TGTGCCAGCAGTTTACAGGGGGCGATCAATGAGCAGTTCTTC.

Ten or more counts support this clonotype. The rearrangement uses TRBV10-3 and TRBJ2-1; 10 nucleotides match TRBD2. With V trimmed by 8 bases and J by 10 bases, 14 bases remained unmatched. CDR1 ENHRY and CDR2 SYGVKD come from the germline V gene. CDR3 size: 15 residues. DNA for the CDR3: TGTGCCATCGGCATGGAGCGGGGGGGCCCAGGAGAGCAGTTCTTC. Translated, it gives CAIGMERGGPGEQFF.

This chain uses TRBV29-1 with TRBJ1-2; tentative D call: TRBD1 (5 bases). The V gene's germline CDR1 is SQVTM and CDR2 ANQGSEA. V was clipped by 3 bases and J by 4 bases, with 12 bases between them. This CDR3 region has 13 residues. The CDR3 is CSVDRGQGYGYTF. Written as DNA, the CDR3 is TGCAGCGTTGACCGAGGCCAGGGCTATGGCTACACCTTC.

This clonotype was counted many times. The J gene is TRBJ1-5, the V gene TRBV11-2; D unresolved. The CDR3 is made up of 15 amino acids. V lost 1 base and J 2 bases, leaving 9 bases between the germline ends. Germline loops: CDR1 SGHAT, CDR2 FQNNGV. The CDR3 nucleotides read TGTGCCAGCAGCTTAGCCATAACAGGCAATCAGCCCCAGCATTTT. Its translation is CASSLAITGNQPQHF.

Ten or more counts support this clonotype. The chain employs TRBV6-1 and TRBJ1-5; D unresolved. Per germline, CDR1 MNHNS and CDR2 SASEGT. This CDR3 comprises 15 residues. Trimming took off 0 bases at V and 0 bases at J, with 6 bases between the two ends. Here the CDR3 reads CASSEAWASNQPQHF. As DNA, the CDR3 is TGTGCCAGCAGTGAAGCATGGGCTAGCAATCAGCCCCAGCATTTT.

This clonotype was counted only a few times. This chain joins TRBV4-2 and TRBJ2-7; possibly TRBD1 or TRBD2 for D (5 bases each). V gave up 0 bases and J gave up 0 bases, with 18 bases separating them. The germline V gene encodes CDR1 LGHNA and CDR2 YNFKEQ. The CDR3 runs 18 residues. CDR3 in DNA: TGTGCCAGCAGCCAAGATGGGGCGGTGTGGGGGACCTCCTACGAGCAGTACTTC. It yields the protein CASSQDGAVWGTSYEQYF.

The chain joins TRBV28 to TRBJ1-1; D is ambiguous. The CDR3 is 12 residues long. The germline V and J ends were trimmed by 6 bases and 7 bases, with 12 bases remaining between them. CDR1 MDHEN and CDR2 SYDVKM come from the germline V gene. In DNA form, the CDR3 reads TGTGCCAGCAGCGCTGGGATTAGTGAAGCTTTCTTT. It specifies CASSAGISEAFF.

This clonotype was detected many times. J is TRBJ1-2 and V is TRBV3-1; the D is unclear. CDR1 and CDR2 (germline): LGHDT, YNNKEL (reference sequence). The V gene lost 2 bases and the J gene lost 12 bases, with 16 bases spanning the gap. The CDR3 loop spans 13 amino acids. CDR3 bases: TGTGCCAGCAGCCAAAGGAGGGCTTCGGGCCACACCTTC. It encodes CASSQRRASGHTF.

The sample holds a few counts of this clonotype. V is TRBV7-2 and J is TRBJ2-5; D perhaps matches TRBD2 (7 bases). The CDR3 loop spans 13 amino acids. V lost 5 bases to trimming and J lost 12 bases, with 19 bases between them. Germline CDR1 and CDR2: SGHTA and FQGNSA. The CDR3 region has the DNA TGTGCCAGCAGCCAAGGGGGGGGGGCTCCCGAGTACTTC. It encodes CASSQGGGAPEYF.

The rearrangement joins TRBV20-1 to TRBJ2-6, with unresolved D. This CDR3 region has 14 residues. V lost 2 bases and J 0 bases, leaving 5 bases between the germline ends. Per germline, CDR1 DFQATT and CDR2 SNEGSKA (reference sequence). Here the CDR3 DNA reads TGCAGTGCTAGACCTCACTCTGGGGCCAACGTCCTGACTTTC. This gives the protein CSARPHSGANVLTF.

The sample holds many counts of this clonotype. The J gene is TRBJ2-7, the V gene TRBV7-2; TRBD2 agrees at 9 bases. J gave up 1 base and V 3 bases, and 13 bases lay outside the gene matches. Germline values: CDR1 SGHTA, CDR2 FQGNSA. The CDR3 is 18 residues long. The CDR3 region is CASSFTSLAGAYSYEQYF. Here the CDR3 DNA reads TGTGCCAGCAGCTTCACCTCCTTAGCGGGGGCTTATTCCTACGAGCAGTACTTC.

This clonotype was detected many times. This rearrangement joins TRBV7-3 to TRBJ1-1, with TRBD1 identical over 7 bases. This CDR3 has 14 amino acids. CDR1 SGHTA and CDR2 FQGTGA come from the germline V gene. V lost 5 bases to trimming and J lost 1 base; unmatched junction nucleotides: 4. The DNA for the CDR3 is TGTGCCAGCAGCGAACAGGGGCCGAACACTGAAGCTTTCTTT. Translation gives CASSEQGPNTEAFF. The full variable domain, with the rest looked up from reference TRBV7-3 and TRBJ1-1, is GAGVSQTPSNKVTEKGKYVELRCDPISGHTALYWYRQSLGQGPEFLIYFQGTGAADDSGLPNDRFFAVRPEGSVSTLKIQRTERGDSAVYLCASSEQGPNTEAFFGQGTRLTVV.

The chain joins TRBV9 to TRBJ1-3, with D uncertain. Per germline, CDR1 SGDLS and CDR2 YYNGEE. V was shortened by 0 bases and J by 2 bases, with 6 bases between the two germline ends. CDR3 size: 14 residues. CDR3 region: CASSVEVTGNTIYF. The CDR3 nucleotides read TGTGCCAGCAGCGTAGAGGTAACTGGAAACACCATATATTTT.

In this sample, this clonotype turned up a few times. This sequence joins TRBV4-2 and TRBJ2-1; 14 positions match TRBD2. From germline, CDR1 is LGHNA and CDR2 YNFKEQ. The CDR3 runs to 15 residues. The V and J ends lost 1 base and 8 bases, in that order; junction bases with no gene match: 1. CDR3 in amino acids: CASSQVTSGGDEQFF. The CDR3 bases are TGTGCCAGCAGCCAAGTGACTAGCGGGGGGGATGAGCAGTTCTTC.

This clonotype was counted many times. V gene TRBV20-1 combines with J gene TRBJ1-5; the D gene is possibly TRBD1 (6 bases). Germline V CDR1 and CDR2: DFQATT, SNEGSKA (reference sequence). With 1 base removed from V and 1 base from J, the gap between germline ends came to 8 bases. The CDR3 length is 14 residues. CDR3 amino acids: CSARVGGSNQPQHF. The CDR3 DNA reads as TGCAGTGCTAGAGTGGGGGGCAGCAATCAGCCCCAGCATTTT.

The chain has TRBV6-2 or TRBV6-3 and TRBJ2-4; 13 bases fit TRBD2. This CDR3 has 16 residues. The V segment lost 5 bases and the J segment 8 bases; nucleotides outside the gene matches: 9. Germline CDR1 reads MNHEY; CDR2 reads SVGEGT. In DNA, the CDR3 is TGTGCCAGCAGTCGATTTGGACTAGCGGGGGATTACATTCAGTACTTC. This gives the protein CASSRFGLAGDYIQYF.

The chain joins TRBV5-5 to TRBJ2-7, with 9 bases lining up with TRBD1. Germline V gene sequence: CDR1 SGHKS, CDR2 YYEKEE (reference sequence). V shed 2 bases, J shed 5 bases, and the junction held 5 bases outside the gene matches. This CDR3 has 14 residues. Here the CDR3 DNA reads TGTGCCAGCAGCTTTTACAGGGGGCCAAACGAGCAGTACTTC. Translating it yields CASSFYRGPNEQYF.

This clonotype occurred many times. The chain joins TRBV20-1 to TRBJ1-5; weak D call: TRBD1 (5 bases). V lost 0 bases, J lost 4 bases, and 10 bases lay in between. Germline V lookup: CDR1 DFQATT, CDR2 SNEGSKA (reference sequence). This CDR3 has 14 residues. The CDR3 region is CSAREGRENQPQHF. The CDR3 DNA reads as TGCAGTGCTAGAGAGGGACGGGAGAATCAGCCCCAGCATTTT.

The gene calls are TRBV5-4 and TRBJ1-4; no definite D call. CDR3 size: 13 residues. Per germline, CDR1 SGHNT and CDR2 YYREEE (reference sequence). Deletions cut 2 bases from V and 6 bases from J, with 8 bases between. In nucleotides, the CDR3 is TGTGCCAGCAGCTTATGGAGTGATGAAAAACTGTTTTTT. Translated, it gives CASSLWSDEKLFF.

The table lists this clonotype with many counts. The chain couples TRBV29-1 to TRBJ2-1, with 10 bases aligning to TRBD1. Germline CDR1 reads SQVTM; CDR2 reads ANQGSEA. This CDR3 comprises 17 residues. The trim removed 7 bases at V and 8 bases at J, leaving 20 bases unmatched. The CDR3 loop is CSALTGGASGGSYEQFF. In DNA form, the CDR3 reads TGCAGCGCCTTGACAGGGGGCGCGAGCGGGGGTTCGTATGAGCAGTTCTTC.

This clonotype came up many times. The chain employs TRBV7-2 and TRBJ2-1; no clear D gene. This CDR3 is 12 amino acids long. The V end was cut by 3 bases, the J end by 7 bases, with 7 bases between. The V gene's germline CDR1 is SGHTA and CDR2 FQGNSA. The CDR3 DNA sequence: TGTGCCAGCAGCTTTACCGGGAATGAGCAGTTCTTC. Protein: CASSFTGNEQFF.